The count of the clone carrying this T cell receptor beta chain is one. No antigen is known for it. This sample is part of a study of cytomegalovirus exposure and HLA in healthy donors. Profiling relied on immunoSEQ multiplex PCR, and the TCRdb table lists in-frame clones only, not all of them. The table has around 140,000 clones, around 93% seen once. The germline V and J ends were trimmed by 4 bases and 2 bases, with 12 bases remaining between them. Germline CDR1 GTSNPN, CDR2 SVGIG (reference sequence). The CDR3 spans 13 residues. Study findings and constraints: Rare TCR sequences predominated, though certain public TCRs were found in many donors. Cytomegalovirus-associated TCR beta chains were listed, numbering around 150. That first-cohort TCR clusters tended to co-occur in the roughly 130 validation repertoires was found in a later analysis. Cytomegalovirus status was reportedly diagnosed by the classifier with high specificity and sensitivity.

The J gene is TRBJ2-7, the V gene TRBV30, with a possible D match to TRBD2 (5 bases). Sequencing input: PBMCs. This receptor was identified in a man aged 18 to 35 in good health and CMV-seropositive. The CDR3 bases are TGTGCCTGGAACTCCGGGGTGGCCTACGAGCAGTACTTC. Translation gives CAWNSGVAYEQYF.